A selection of T cell receptor beta chains follows, all from one sample in a study of T cell repertoires in cytomegalovirus infection. TCRdb processed the reads anew with MiXCR; each CDR3 protein has one entry. This sample has fewer than 550,000 distinct CDR3 sequences; roughly 10% occur once, and the top ten carry 9.5% to 13%. What was sequenced was PBMCs. These receptors all come from a human donor in good health (CMV status not recorded). Some clones in this sample may be carry-over from other donors' samples. CDR3s include the opening cysteine and the closing phenylalanine or tryptophan. A D gene is named only where the DNA matches it firmly. Only some rows state a clone size, as once, few, many or a class for expanded clones.

v_gene	j_gene	abundance	d_gene	CDR3aa	CDR3nt
TRBV11-2	TRBJ2-1	many	-	CASSSRGRLGTYNEQFF	TGTGCCAGCAGCTCCCGAGGGCGACTAGGGACCTACAATGAGCAGTTCTTC
TRBV11-1	TRBJ1-1	-	-	CASRRDSLISNTEAFF	TGTGCCAGCAGGCGGGACTCCCTAATCTCGAACACTGAAGCTTTCTTT
TRBV10-3	TRBJ2-3	many	TRBD1	CAISQGASTDTQYF	TGTGCCATCAGCCAGGGGGCTTCCACAGATACGCAGTATTTT
TRBV7-9	TRBJ1-6	many	-	CSVDLGSPLHF	TGTTCTGTGGATTTGGGTTCACCCCTCCACTTT
TRBV7-9	TRBJ2-7	-	-	CASSIHYEQYF	TGTGCCAGCAGTATTCATTACGAGCAGTACTTC
TRBV11-1	TRBJ2-7	few	TRBD1	CASSSTGGVYEQYF	TGTGCCAGCAGCTCGACAGGGGGCGTCTACGAGCAGTACTTC
TRBV11-2	TRBJ2-5	many	-	CASSLVRQPRTQYF	TGTGCCAGCAGCTTAGTCCGACAGCCACGGACCCAGTACTTC
TRBV4-2	TRBJ1-1	many	-	CASSQGGALTEAFF	TGTGCCAGCAGCCAAGGGGGAGCGCTGACTGAAGCTTTCTTT
TRBV2	TRBJ2-5	-	-	CASSEWTRSETQYF	TGTGCCAGCAGTGAATGGACCCGGAGTGAGACCCAGTACTTC
TRBV6-2/TRBV6-3	TRBJ1-2	many	-	CASSYGSSSNYGYTF	TGTGCCAGCAGTTACGGGTCCAGTTCTAACTATGGCTACACCTTC